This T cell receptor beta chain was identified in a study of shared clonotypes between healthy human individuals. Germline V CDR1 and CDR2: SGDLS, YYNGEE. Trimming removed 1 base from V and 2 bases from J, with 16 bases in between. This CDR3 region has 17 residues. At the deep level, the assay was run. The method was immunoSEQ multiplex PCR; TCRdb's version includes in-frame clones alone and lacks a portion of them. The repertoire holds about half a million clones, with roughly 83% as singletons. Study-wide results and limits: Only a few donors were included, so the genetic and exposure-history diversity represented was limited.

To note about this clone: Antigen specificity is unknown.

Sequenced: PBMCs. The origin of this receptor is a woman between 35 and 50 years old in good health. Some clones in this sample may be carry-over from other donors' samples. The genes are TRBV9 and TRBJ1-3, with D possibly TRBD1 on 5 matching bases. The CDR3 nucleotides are TGTGCCAGCAGCGTATCGGGGCAGTCCCGGGCTGGAAACACCATATATTTT. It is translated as CASSVSGQSRAGNTIYF.